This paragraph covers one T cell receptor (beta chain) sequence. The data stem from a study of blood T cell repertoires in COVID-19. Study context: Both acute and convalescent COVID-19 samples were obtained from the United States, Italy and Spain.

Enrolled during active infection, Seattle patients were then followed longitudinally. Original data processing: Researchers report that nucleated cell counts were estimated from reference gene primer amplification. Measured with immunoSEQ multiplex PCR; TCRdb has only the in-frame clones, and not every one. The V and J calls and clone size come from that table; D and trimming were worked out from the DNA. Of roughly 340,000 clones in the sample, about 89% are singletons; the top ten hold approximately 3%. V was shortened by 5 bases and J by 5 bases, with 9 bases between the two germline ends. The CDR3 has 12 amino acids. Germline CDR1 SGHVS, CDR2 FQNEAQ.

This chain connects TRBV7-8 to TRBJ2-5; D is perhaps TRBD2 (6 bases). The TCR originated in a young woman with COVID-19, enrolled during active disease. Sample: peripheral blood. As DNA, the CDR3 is TGTGCCAGCAGCGGAGGGAGGGAGACCCAGTACTTC. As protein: CASSGGRETQYF.